This TCR beta chain was captured by sequencing in a study of tumor-infiltrating lymphocytes in oesophageal squamous cell carcinoma. TCRdb processed the PCR reads anew with MiXCR; each CDR3 protein has one entry. The data hold around 26,000 distinct CDR3 sequences, with 38% observed a single time. This clonotype is deemed medium-sized. CDR3 length: 15 residues. V dropped 5 bases and J dropped 4; count of bases not matched to a gene: 4. Per germline, CDR1 MNHEY and CDR2 SMNVEV (reference sequence). The chain is built from TRBV27 and TRBJ2-1, with TRBD1 matching 11 bases. The material sequenced was esophageal tumor tissue. The sequence came from a male donor with esophageal squamous cell carcinoma. The CDR3 region is CASSRGTGGYNEQFF. The CDR3 nucleotides are TGTGCCAGCAGTAGAGGGACAGGGGGGTACAATGAGCAGTTCTTC.